The 27 T cell receptor beta chains reported below all come from one sample, sequenced in a study of metastatic and nonmetastatic thyroid tumors (dated by TCRdb to the early 2020s). Libraries came from PCR. Sequencing instrument: Illumina HiSeq 4000. TCRdb applied fastp at Q25 and MiXCR to the public reads, then kept only in-frame beta chains. The sample records 25,000 to 30,000 clones, about 16% of which are singletons. The ten largest clones add up to approximately 4.5% of the sample. No patient had received any treatment before thyroid surgery. Sequencing was carried out using blood. These receptors originate from a female donor with papillary thyroid cancer or a benign thyroid nodule (not recorded which). Some clones in this sample may be carry-over from other donors' samples.

This clone was detected ten times or more. The rearrangement joins TRBV24-1 to TRBJ2-2, with 13 bases matching TRBD2. This CDR3 has 16 residues. V lost 4 bases, J lost 7 bases, and 5 bases stayed unmatched. Per the germline V gene, CDR1 is KGHDR and CDR2 is SFDVKD. CDR3 sequence: CATSDRTSGGFGELFF. The CDR3 region has the DNA TGTGCCACCAGTGACCGGACTAGCGGGGGCTTCGGGGAGCTGTTTTTT.

Only a few counts were recorded for this clone. This chain joins TRBV6-1 and TRBJ1-5; 12 nucleotides line up with TRBD1. There are 15 residues in the CDR3. The junction had 7 bases not matched to a gene; V was cut back by 6 bases and J by 7 bases. Germline V gene data show CDR1 as MNHNS and CDR2 as SASEGT. CDR3 DNA sequence: TGTGCCAGCAGCTTCGGGACAGGGGGCGACCAGCCCCAGCATTTT. It specifies CASSFGTGGDQPQHF.

This clone was seen repeatedly, ten times or more. The chain employs TRBV30 and TRBJ1-5, with 10 bases lining up with TRBD1. The germline V gene encodes CDR1 GTSNPN and CDR2 SVGIG (reference sequence). V lost 2 bases and J lost 4; bases outside the gene matches: 5. The length of the CDR3 is 15 residues. The CDR3 loop is CAWSLGTGANQPQHF. CDR3 in DNA: TGTGCCTGGAGTCTTGGGACAGGGGCTAATCAGCCCCAGCATTTT.

This clone is deemed medium-sized. This rearrangement joins TRBV27 to TRBJ1-2; D unresolved. The germline V gene encodes CDR1 MNHEY and CDR2 SMNVEV (reference sequence). The germline V and J ends were trimmed by 7 bases and 0 bases, with 9 bases remaining between them. The CDR3 runs 13 residues. The CDR3 DNA reads as TGTGCCAGCACCTTAAACCCTAACTATGGCTACACCTTC. This codes for CASTLNPNYGYTF.

A note on this clone: The same CDR3 arises from other DNA sequences in this sample as well. The V call is TRBV5-4, the J call TRBJ2-3, with D possibly being TRBD1 (6 bases). Germline CDR1 SGHNT, CDR2 YYREEE (reference sequence). The CDR3 runs to 14 residues. V shed 5 bases and J shed 2 bases, with 12 bases lying between them. This chain's CDR3 is CASRSGTITDTQYF. CDR3 sequence (DNA): TGTGCCAGCAGATCCGGGACAATCACAGATACGCAGTATTTT.

This clone was found many times. The rearrangement links TRBV5-1 to TRBJ2-1; D may correspond to TRBD1 or TRBD2 (6 bases each). V lost 4 bases and J 0 bases, leaving 14 bases between the germline ends. CDR3 length equals 16 residues. Germline assignment: CDR1 SGHRS and CDR2 YFSETQ. CDR3 residues: CASSPAGHRSYNEQFF. CDR3 bases: TGCGCCAGCAGCCCGGCGGGACACCGCTCCTACAATGAGCAGTTCTTC.

In DNA, the CDR3 is TGCAGCCTCGCGGGCAGGGGGTCATACGAGCAGTACTTC. It encodes CSLAGRGSYEQYF. This chain links TRBV20-1 with TRBJ2-7; 7 nucleotides agree with TRBD1. The germline V gene encodes CDR1 DFQATT and CDR2 SNEGSKA (reference sequence). The CDR3 runs to 13 residues.

There are many counts of this clone. This chain joins TRBV19 and TRBJ1-4; D might be TRBD1 (6 bases). Germline V gene sequence: CDR1 LNHDA, CDR2 SQIVND (reference sequence). Trimming cost V 7 bases and J 4 bases, with 16 bases left between them. The CDR3 has 15 amino acids. In DNA, the CDR3 is TGTGCCAGTAAAGACAGGATCGCCCTTAATGAAAAACTGTTTTTT. Residues: CASKDRIALNEKLFF. The full variable domain, with the rest looked up from reference TRBV19 and TRBJ1-4, is DGGITQSPKYLFRKEGQNVTLSCEQNLNHDAMYWYRQDPGQGLRLIYYSQIVNDFQKGDIAEGYSVSREKKESFPLTVTSAQKNPTAFYLCASKDRIALNEKLFFGSGTQLSVL.

This clone was seen ten or more times. The chain employs TRBV4-1 and TRBJ1-2; D gene unclear. The V and J ends lost 3 bases and 1 base respectively, with 12 bases between them. The CDR3 length is 15 residues. From germline, CDR1 is MGHRA and CDR2 YSYEKL. DNA of the CDR3: TGCGCCAGCAGCCAGGGAAGCGGAGGTAACTATGGCTACACCTTC. It translates to CASSQGSGGNYGYTF.

At least ten counts were recorded for this clone. This chain uses TRBV2 with TRBJ2-2, with a weak D call TRBD1 (7 bases). The V end was cut by 6 bases, the J end by 4 bases, with 12 bases between. The CDR3 consists of 14 residues. CDR1 and CDR2 (germline): SNHLY, FYNNEI. The CDR3: CASRRDRATGELFF. CDR3 bases: TGTGCCAGCAGGCGGGACAGAGCCACCGGGGAGCTGTTTTTT.

Remarks on this clone: The sample carries other DNA sequences with the same CDR3. The chain is built from TRBV7-8 and TRBJ2-5, with D maybe TRBD2 (6 bases). There are 14 residues in the CDR3. V was shortened by 6 bases and J by 5 bases, with 16 bases between the two germline ends. CDR1 and CDR2 from the germline V gene are SGHVS and FQNEAQ. The CDR3 coding sequence is TGTGCCAGCAGTGACGGGGGTGCAAGGGAGACCCAGTACTTC. It is translated as CASSDGGARETQYF.

In its sample, this clone is medium-sized. J is TRBJ2-3 and V is TRBV6-1, with TRBD2 matching over 8 bases. The CDR3 covers 16 residues. The germline CDR1 and CDR2 sequences are MNHNS and SASEGT. V shed 7 bases, J shed 0 bases, and the junction held 9 bases outside the gene matches. The CDR3 loop is CASNKLAGTSTDTQYF. The CDR3 region has the DNA TGTGCCAGCAATAAATTAGCGGGGACTAGCACAGATACGCAGTATTTT.

This clone has a count of ten or more. The CDR3 region is CASSSPELNRGPVIEKLFF. DNA for the CDR3: TGTGCCAGCAGCTCGCCGGAGCTAAACAGGGGGCCGGTTATTGAAAAACTGTTTTTT. The chain has TRBV5-5 and TRBJ1-4, with 9 bases that match TRBD1. This CDR3 is 19 amino acids long. Trimming at V came to 3 bases and at J to 7 bases, leaving 19 bases not matched to a gene. Germline-derived CDR1 and CDR2 are SGHKS and YYEKEE (reference sequence).

This rearrangement joins TRBV9 to TRBJ2-1; TRBD2 agrees at 7 bases. The V gene end was trimmed by 2 bases and the J gene end by 2 bases; junction bases not matched to a gene: 16. This CDR3 has 19 residues. The germline V gene has CDR1 SGDLS and CDR2 YYNGEE. The CDR3 DNA is TGTGCCAGCAGCGTTTACTGGGGAGGGAAGGACGGGACCTACAATGAGCAGTTCTTC. The encoded protein is CASSVYWGGKDGTYNEQFF.

This clone was seen repeatedly, ten times or more. V and J are TRBV15 and TRBJ1-4, with D hard to call. This CDR3 spans 15 amino acids. Germline CDR1 and CDR2: LNHNV and YYDKDF (reference sequence). Trimming took 1 base from V and 7 from J, leaving 13 bases between them. The DNA of the CDR3 is TGTGCCACCAGCAGAGTAACAGCCGACCTTGAAAAACTGTTTTTT. It translates to CATSRVTADLEKLFF.

The chain combines TRBV20-1 with TRBJ2-7, with 8 bases matching TRBD2. The length of the CDR3 is 14 residues. The junction had 6 bases not matched to a gene; V was cut back by 4 bases and J by 1 base. Per germline, CDR1 DFQATT and CDR2 SNEGSKA (reference sequence). The CDR3 spells CSATERGPSYEQYF. The CDR3 DNA is TGCAGTGCTACAGAGCGGGGGCCTTCCTACGAGCAGTACTTC.

There are many counts of this clone. The rearrangement links TRBV12-3 or TRBV12-4 to TRBJ1-1, with a tentative D call TRBD1 (6 bases). V gave up 5 bases and J gave up 4 bases, with 11 bases separating them. CDR3 length: 13 residues. Written as DNA, the CDR3 is TGTGCCAGCAGTAAGAACAGGGTCACTGAAGCTTTCTTT. Protein product: CASSKNRVTEAFF.

Ten or more counts support this clone. This chain joins TRBV30 and TRBJ1-5; possible D gene TRBD1, 6 bases. The V end was cut by 6 bases, the J end by 6 bases, with 15 bases between. The CDR3 extends over 13 amino acids. Germline values: CDR1 GTSNPN, CDR2 SVGIG (reference sequence). The CDR3 DNA reads as TGTGCCTGTAACAGGGAGATTACTCAGCCCCAGCATTTT. Encoded protein: CACNREITQPQHF.

The sample holds many counts of this clone. A single base separates this from a much larger clone, so it may be a read error. The gene calls are TRBV12-3 or TRBV12-4 and TRBJ1-5; D is possibly TRBD1 (6 bases). V was pared by 2 bases and J by 5 bases, with 10 bases between. The CDR3 length is 14 residues. The CDR3 protein is CASSLRTDHQPQHF. The CDR3 nucleotides read TGTGCCAGCAGTTTAAGGACAGATCATCAGCCCCAGCATTTT.

This clone is termed medium-sized. This chain joins TRBV10-3 and TRBJ1-2; possibly TRBD1 for D (5 bases). Germline V CDR1 and CDR2: ENHRY, SYGVKD. This CDR3 has 14 residues. V gave up 4 bases and J gave up 5 bases, with 14 bases separating them. The CDR3 DNA is TGTGCCATCAGTGTCTCAGCGGAGGGGTATGGCTACACCTTC. Its translation is CAISVSAEGYGYTF.

This clone was counted at least ten times. A much bigger clone sits one base away, suggesting this may be a read error. V gene TRBV6-1 combines with J gene TRBJ1-1, with D perhaps TRBD1 (5 bases). Per the germline V gene, CDR1 is MNHNS and CDR2 is SASEGT. The CDR3 contains 12 residues. Trimming stripped 5 bases from V and 10 bases from J, with 14 bases between. The DNA for the CDR3 is TGTGCCAGCAGTAACCGACTGGGGGGAGCTTTCTTT. It specifies CASSNRLGGAFF.

This rearrangement joins TRBV5-4 to TRBJ1-2, with TRBD1 matching over 8 bases. CDR1 is SGHNT, CDR2 YYREEE, per germline (reference sequence). Trimming cost V 0 bases and J 6 bases; bases outside gene matches: 7. This CDR3 is built from 15 residues. The CDR3 protein is CASSLAGRGRDGYTF. The CDR3 DNA sequence: TGTGCCAGCAGCTTGGCCGGCAGGGGGCGAGATGGCTACACCTTC.

This clone has a count of ten or more. V is TRBV28 and J is TRBJ2-1; tentatively, D is TRBD1 (6 bases). The length of the CDR3 is 13 residues. Germline CDR1 reads MDHEN; CDR2 reads SYDVKM. Trimming shortened V by 2 bases and J by 7 bases, and 9 bases separated the two germline ends. For the CDR3, the DNA is TGTGCCAGCAGTTTACCCAGGGGAAATGAGCAGTTCTTC. This encodes CASSLPRGNEQFF.

This clone was observed many times. J is TRBJ1-3 and V is TRBV6-5; a weak D match, TRBD1 (6 bases). The CDR3 is made up of 16 amino acids. The germline gives CDR1 MNHEY, CDR2 SVGAGI. The V and J ends lost 2 bases and 2 bases respectively, with 13 bases between them. The CDR3 DNA is TGTGCCAGCAGTTACGGGGGGAACAGGGCTGGAAACACCATATATTTT. Amino acids: CASSYGGNRAGNTIYF.

This clone was recorded at least ten times. The rearrangement links TRBV5-6 to TRBJ1-4, with D maybe TRBD1 (5 bases). V was clipped by 0 bases and J by 11 bases, with 17 bases between them. The CDR3 consists of 15 residues. Germline CDR1 is SGHDT and CDR2 is YYEEEE. The CDR3 loop is CASSLGPGRDDKLFF. The CDR3 DNA reads TGTGCCAGCAGCTTGGGGCCAGGGCGGGACGACAAACTGTTTTTT.

The table lists this clone with many counts. The CDR3, as DNA: TGTGCCAGTAGTATAACTGGAGGTCCCCCTCAGGAGACCCAGTACTTC. Its translation is CASSITGGPPQETQYF. V and J are TRBV19 and TRBJ2-5; a weak D match, TRBD2 (5 bases). Germline CDR1 LNHDA, CDR2 SQIVND (reference sequence). The ends were cut back, 2 bases at V and 5 bases at J, with 18 bases in the middle. This CDR3 is 16 amino acids long.

This clone was counted between two and nine times. This sample includes further DNA sequences coding for the same CDR3. CDR3 nucleotide sequence: TGTGCCAGCAGTAGATCCGGGACTAGCGGGGCCAGAACCGAGCAGTACTTC. This encodes CASSRSGTSGARTEQYF. The chain is built from TRBV27 and TRBJ2-7, with 13 positions matching TRBD2. V lost 5 bases, J lost 6 bases, and 13 bases stayed unmatched. CDR3 size: 17 residues. Germline values: CDR1 MNHEY, CDR2 SMNVEV (reference sequence).